The T cell receptor beta chain under discussion was sequenced for a study of PD-1 blockade in classical Hodgkin lymphoma. The data were produced by immunoSEQ multiplex PCR, yet TCRdb's version contains in-frame clones alone and is incomplete. The repertoire includes roughly 140,000 clones, under 85% of them detected once, and 9.2% sits in the top ten. Germline V lookup: CDR1 SGHVS, CDR2 FQNEAQ. Trimming stripped 5 bases from V and 2 bases from J, with 16 bases between. CDR3 length: 15 residues. The patients all showed relapse after autologous stem cell transplantation, while their brentuximab vedotin exposure varied.

The receptor's source is a human donor with classical Hodgkin lymphoma. V and J are TRBV7-8 and TRBJ2-7, with D possibly being TRBD1 or TRBD2 (6 bases each). The sample in question was peripheral blood mononuclear cells (PBMCs), obtained before the second cycle of nivolumab. Here the CDR3 reads CASSPGHRGTYEQYF. In DNA, the CDR3 is TGTGCCAGCAGCCCGGGACATCGGGGGACCTACGAGCAGTACTTC.